The T cell receptor beta chain under discussion was sequenced for a study of immune heterogeneity within non-small cell lung tumors. Study information: Of the tumors, a few were squamous cell, about ten non-squamous, and 1 not otherwise specified.

Multiplex PCR employing 32 V and 13 J primers generated amplicons of the TCR beta CDR3. Using its own MiXCR run on the multiplex PCR reads, TCRdb lists one record per CDR3 protein. The data contain roughly 3,200 distinct CDR3 sequences, 20% to 25% of them seen just once; the ten biggest clones take up approximately 15%. Study-wide points: Each patient's tumor sites shared recurring identical dominant CDR3 beta clonotypes, and individual sites also carried their own high-frequency clones. The correlation between local T-cell clonality and local tumor mutational burden was positive, moderate in strength and statistically significant, with R about 0.35.

The V gene's germline CDR1 is DFQATT and CDR2 SNEGSKA (reference sequence). The CDR3 spans 14 residues. V was pared by 6 bases and J by 19 bases, with 28 bases between. Template material for each sample was around 630 ng of bulk tumor genomic DNA. Multiple widely separated biopsies were taken from each primary tumor at surgery. Patients underwent curative surgery for untreated, newly diagnosed non-small cell lung cancer. Donor patients had newly diagnosed non-small cell lung cancer and were having surgery with curative intent. As for this clonotype: The antigen remains undetermined.

Sample: lung tumor tissue. The chain links TRBV20-1 to TRBJ1-6; a possible D gene is TRBD1 (6 bases). The source of this sequence is a man aged 60 to 69 with non-small cell lung cancer. CDR3 nucleotides: TGCAGTGCCGTCCCGGACAGCCCCAACTCACGCCTGCACTTT. Amino acid sequence: CSAVPDSPNSRLHF.